This T cell receptor beta chain was captured by sequencing in a study of response to subunit inactivated influenza vaccine (dated 2018 in TCRdb). Broadly, across the study: Deep quantitative T cell receptor repertoire profiling was used in the study to track responses to a trivalent subunit inactivated influenza vaccine.

This clonotype has a handful of counts. This receptor's antigen is unknown. No base quality values were provided; no much bigger clone lies one nucleotide off. Trimmed from V: 2 bases; trimmed from J: 0 bases; junction bases lacking a gene match: 4. Via the germline V gene, CDR1 is SGHRS and CDR2 YFSETQ. Including the terminal cysteine and phenylalanine, the CDR3 comprises 15 residues. The entry retains the CDR3 DNA only, 45 bases that are in frame from base 1. The library was made by RT-PCR. The sequencing machine was an Illumina HiSeq 2500. TCRdb's own reprocessing of the public reads used fastp at Q25 and MiXCR and kept productive beta chains. Entries are consolidated by CDR3 protein sequence, retaining the most common genes and DNA. In all, the sample holds fewer than 550,000 distinct CDR3 sequences, and 25% of those were seen once. The ten largest clones take up 1.9% of the sample. Here is what the overall study found, with its caveats: The authors suggested that each seasonal influenza vaccination may recruit only a limited number of new T cells.

The chain is made from TRBV5-1 and TRBJ2-7, and 8 bases in between align with TRBD1. Specimen: CD4+ T cells sorted from PBMCs, collected approximately 5 days after vaccination. This TCR was recovered from a man between 45 and 60 years old who received an inactivated influenza vaccine. Donor details come from another sample of the same person, matched by shared clones. DNA sequence: TGCGCCAGCAGCTTTAACAGGGGGGACTCCTACGAGCAGTACTTC. Its amino acids are CASSFNRGDSYEQYF. The full variable domain, completed from the reference TRBV5-1 and TRBJ2-7 proteins outside the CDR3, reads KAGVTQTPRYLIKTRGQQVTLSCSPISGHRSVSWYQQTPGQGLQFLFEYFSETQRNKGNFPGRFSGRQFSNSRSEMNVSTLELGDSALYLCASSFNRGDSYEQYFGPGTRLTVT.